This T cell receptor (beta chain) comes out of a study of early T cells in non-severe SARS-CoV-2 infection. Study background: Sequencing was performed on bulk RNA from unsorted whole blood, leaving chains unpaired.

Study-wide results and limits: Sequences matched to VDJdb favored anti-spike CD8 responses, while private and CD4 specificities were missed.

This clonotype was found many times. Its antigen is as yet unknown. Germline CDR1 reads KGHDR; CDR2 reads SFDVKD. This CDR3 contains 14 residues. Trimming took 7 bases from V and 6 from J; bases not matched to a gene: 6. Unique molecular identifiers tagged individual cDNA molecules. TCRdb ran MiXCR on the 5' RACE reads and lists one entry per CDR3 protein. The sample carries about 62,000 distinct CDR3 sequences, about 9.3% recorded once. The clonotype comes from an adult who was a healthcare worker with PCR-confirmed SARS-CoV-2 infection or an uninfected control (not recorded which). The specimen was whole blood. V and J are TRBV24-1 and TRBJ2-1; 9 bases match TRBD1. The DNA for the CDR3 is TGTGCCACCAGCGGACAGGGGAAAGCCAATGAGCAGTTCTTC. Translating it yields CATSGQGKANEQFF.